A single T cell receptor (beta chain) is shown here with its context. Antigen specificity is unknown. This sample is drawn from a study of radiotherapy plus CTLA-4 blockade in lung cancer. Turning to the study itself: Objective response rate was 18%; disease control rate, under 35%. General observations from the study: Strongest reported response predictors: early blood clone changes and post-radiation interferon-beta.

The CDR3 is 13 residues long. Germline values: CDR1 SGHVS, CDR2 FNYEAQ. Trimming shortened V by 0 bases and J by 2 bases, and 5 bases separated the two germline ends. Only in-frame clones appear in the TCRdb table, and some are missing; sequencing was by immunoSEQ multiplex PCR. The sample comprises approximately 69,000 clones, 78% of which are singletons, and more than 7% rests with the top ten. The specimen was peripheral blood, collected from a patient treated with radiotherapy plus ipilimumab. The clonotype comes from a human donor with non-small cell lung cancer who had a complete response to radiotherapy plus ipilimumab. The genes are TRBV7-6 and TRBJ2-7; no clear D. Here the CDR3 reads CASSLAPAYEQYF. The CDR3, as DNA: TGTGCCAGCAGCTTAGCCCCCGCCTACGAGCAGTACTTC.